This entry describes one TCR beta chain. Authors' methods: Quantification of nucleated cells was approximated via reference gene primer amplification. Generated by immunoSEQ multiplex PCR, the TCRdb table keeps only in-frame clones and is missing some. V and J calls and clone size are as listed in that table; D and trimming were resolved from the DNA. The table shows 350,000 to 550,000 clones, with roughly 91% occurring only once. These data belong to a study of blood T cell repertoires in COVID-19. Looking at the study overall: Acute and convalescent COVID-19 specimens originated in the United States, Italy and Spain. From T cells, B-cell-depleted T cells, or PBMCs came the material, which was cDNA or gDNA.

The germline V gene encodes CDR1 MNHNS and CDR2 SASEGT. The ends lost 2 bases at V and 5 bases at J; junction bases unmatched: 6. The CDR3 is made up of 16 amino acids. Material for sequencing was peripheral blood. The chain employs TRBV6-1 and TRBJ2-2, with TRBD1 matching over 9 bases. The receptor was derived from a woman in her thirties with acute or convalescent COVID-19. CDR3 DNA sequence: TGTGCCAGCAGTGAATTTGGGACAGGGTATACCGGGGAGCTGTTTTTT. It specifies CASSEFGTGYTGELFF.